The 29 T cell receptor beta chains listed next were all sequenced from one sample in a study of early T cells in non-severe SARS-CoV-2 infection. TCRdb ran MiXCR on the 5' RACE reads and lists one entry per CDR3 protein. The sample records tens of thousands of distinct CDR3 sequences, 12% to 15% being singletons. Sequences were obtained from whole blood. Every receptor here comes from an adult who was a healthcare worker with PCR-confirmed SARS-CoV-2 infection or an uninfected control (not recorded which).

This clonotype was seen a few times. This rearrangement joins TRBV2 to TRBJ1-5; 8 nucleotides agree with TRBD1. The CDR3 runs to 16 residues. CDR1 is SNHLY, CDR2 FYNNEI, per germline. V trimming: 5 bases; J trimming: 5 bases; junction bases outside the gene matches: 11. The CDR3 spells CASSSPGQVIHQPQHF. In nucleotides, the CDR3 is TGTGCCAGCAGTAGCCCGGGACAGGTCATCCATCAGCCCCAGCATTTT.

This clonotype was observed a few times. The chain combines TRBV27 with TRBJ2-1; 8 bases are shared with TRBD1. CDR1 and CDR2 (germline): MNHEY, SMNVEV (reference sequence). CDR3 length: 17 residues. J lost 5 bases, V lost 2 bases, and 11 bases had no gene match. This CDR3 reads CASSLKFRQGANNEQFF. The CDR3 DNA is TGTGCCAGCAGTTTAAAGTTTCGGCAGGGGGCCAACAATGAGCAGTTCTTC.

This clonotype was observed at least ten times. The rearrangement uses TRBV9 and TRBJ1-2, with D hard to call. The CDR3 has 11 amino acids. The germline CDR1 and CDR2 sequences are SGDLS and YYNGEE. V lost 1 base and J lost 8, with 6 bases in between. Here the CDR3 reads CASSVTSGYTF. The CDR3 nucleotides are TGTGCCAGCAGCGTAACGAGCGGCTACACCTTC.

The rearrangement joins TRBV20-1 to TRBJ2-7, with 8 bases matching TRBD1. CDR3 size: 12 residues. Germline V gives CDR1 DFQATT, CDR2 SNEGSKA (reference sequence). The V gene end was trimmed by 5 bases and the J gene end by 3 bases; junction bases not matched to a gene: 3. CDR3 in DNA: TGCAGTGCTCAGGGGGCAATCTACGAGCAGTACTTC. It encodes CSAQGAIYEQYF.

This clonotype was counted many times. J is TRBJ1-4 and V is TRBV25-1, with 8 bases that match TRBD1. With V trimmed by 7 bases and J by 6 bases, 4 bases remained unmatched. There are 13 residues in the CDR3. Germline-derived CDR1 and CDR2 are MGHDK and SYGVNS. The CDR3: CASTDRVYEKLFF. CDR3 in DNA: TGTGCCAGCACGGACAGGGTATATGAAAAACTGTTTTTT. The full variable domain, in which reference TRBV25-1 and TRBJ1-4 provide the parts outside the CDR3, is EADIYQTPRYLVIGTGKKITLECSQTMGHDKMYWYQQDPGMELHLIHYSYGVNSTEKGDLSSESTVSRIRTEHFPLTLESARPSHTSQYLCASTDRVYEKLFFGSGTQLSVL.

The chain recombines TRBV5-4 with TRBJ2-3; D possibly corresponds to TRBD2 (6 bases). Germline assignment: CDR1 SGHNT and CDR2 YYREEE (reference sequence). V lost 7 bases to trimming and J lost 1 base, with 10 bases between them. This CDR3 has 13 amino acids. The DNA for the CDR3 is TGTGCCAGCTGCGTAGCGGGCACAGATACGCAGTATTTT. Its protein product is CASCVAGTDTQYF.

This chain connects TRBV18 to TRBJ1-1; D unresolved. The germline V gene has CDR1 KGHSH and CDR2 LQKENI. Trimming cost V 6 bases and J 2 bases, with 19 bases left between them. CDR3 length: 16 residues. This CDR3 reads CASSRNTPGGNTEAFF. Here the CDR3 DNA reads TGTGCCAGCTCGCGAAACACCCCCGGAGGTAACACTGAAGCTTTCTTT.

There are a few counts of this clonotype. This rearrangement joins TRBV28 to TRBJ2-5; 13 bases line up with TRBD2. With 5 bases clipped from V and 5 bases from J, the junction kept 11 bases outside the gene matches. The CDR3 loop spans 17 amino acids. Germline loops: CDR1 MDHEN, CDR2 SYDVKM. The chain's CDR3 is CASSTRTSGGPQETQYF. DNA for the CDR3: TGTGCCAGCAGTACCCGGACTAGCGGGGGTCCACAGGAGACCCAGTACTTC.

This clonotype was seen more than once but under ten times. The chain couples TRBV29-1 to TRBJ1-3; 7 bases are shared with TRBD1. Germline values: CDR1 SQVTM, CDR2 ANQGSEA. This CDR3 contains 15 residues. Trimming at V came to 7 bases and at J to 1 base, leaving 10 bases not matched to a gene. CDR3 sequence reads: CSGTGTELSGNTIYF. For the CDR3, the DNA is TGCAGCGGTACCGGGACAGAGTTATCTGGAAACACCATATATTTT.

The CDR3 loop reads CSVADETTEAFF. The CDR3 nucleotides read TGCAGCGTTGCCGATGAGACCACTGAAGCTTTCTTT. V gene TRBV29-1 combines with J gene TRBJ1-1, with D uncertain. Germline values: CDR1 SQVTM, CDR2 ANQGSEA. There are 12 residues in the CDR3. V lost 4 bases, J lost 4 bases, and 10 bases lay in between.

V gene TRBV5-1 combines with J gene TRBJ2-5; D may be TRBD1 (6 bases). The germline V gene has CDR1 SGHRS and CDR2 YFSETQ. V was cut by 0 bases and J by 1 base, with 10 bases left in between. This CDR3 region has 15 residues. The CDR3 region is CASSLAPGAQETQYF. The DNA for the CDR3 is TGCGCCAGCAGCTTGGCCCCAGGGGCCCAAGAGACCCAGTACTTC. Combining the CDR3 with reference TRBV5-1 and TRBJ2-5 gives the whole variable domain KAGVTQTPRYLIKTRGQQVTLSCSPISGHRSVSWYQQTPGQGLQFLFEYFSETQRNKGNFPGRFSGRQFSNSRSEMNVSTLELGDSALYLCASSLAPGAQETQYFGPGTRLLVL.

This clonotype was seen a few times. The chain couples TRBV15 to TRBJ2-1; weak D call: TRBD2 (6 bases). CDR1 is LNHNV and CDR2 is YYDKDF in the germline V gene (reference sequence). V lost 8 bases to trimming and J lost 4 bases, with 12 bases between them. CDR3 length: 13 residues. CDR3 nucleotides: TGTGCCACCTCGCGGGGTCTATACAATGAGCAGTTCTTC. This sequence encodes CATSRGLYNEQFF.

This chain uses TRBV10-2 with TRBJ2-7, with D unclear. With 0 bases removed from V and 7 bases from J, the gap between germline ends came to 4 bases. The CDR3 is 11 amino acids. Looked up from germline, CDR1 is WSHSY and CDR2 is SAAADI. The CDR3 region has the DNA TGCGCCAGCAGTGAGTCTTGGGAGCAGTACTTC. Its protein is CASSESWEQYF.

V usage is TRBV11-1 and J usage is TRBJ2-3; 8 positions agree with TRBD2. CDR1 and CDR2 from the germline V gene are SGHAT and FQDESV (reference sequence). This CDR3 region has 16 residues. V shed 1 base and J 1 base; nucleotides not matched to a gene: 4. CDR3 nucleotides: TGTGCCAGCAGCTTAGGCGGGGGGTTAGGCACAGATACGCAGTATTTT. Translating gives CASSLGGGLGTDTQYF. Supplemented by reference TRBV11-1 and TRBJ2-3, the full variable domain reads EAEVAQSPRYKITEKSQAVAFWCDPISGHATLYWYRQILGQGPELLVQFQDESVVDDSQLPKDRFSAERLKGVDSTLKIQPAELGDSAMYLCASSLGGGLGTDTQYFGPGTRLTVL.

This chain uses TRBV12-3 or TRBV12-4 with TRBJ1-5, with 7 bases matching TRBD1. Unmatched junction bases numbered 6, after V lost 7 bases and J lost 3 bases. This CDR3 region has 14 residues. CDR3 DNA: TGTGCCAGCACCCTAGACAGGGTCAATCAGCCCCAGCATTTT. It yields the protein CASTLDRVNQPQHF.

This clonotype was found many times. The rearrangement joins TRBV29-1 to TRBJ1-2; TRBD1 agrees at 8 bases. The CDR3 length is 12 residues. After removal of 6 bases from V and 7 bases from J, the junction contained 7 bases not matched to a gene. Germline V gene sequence: CDR1 SQVTM, CDR2 ANQGSEA. The CDR3 protein is CSVDREVPGYTF. The CDR3 DNA reads TGCAGCGTGGACAGGGAAGTACCTGGCTACACCTTC.

The V and J genes are TRBV6-5 and TRBJ2-2; no reliable D call. The CDR3 has 14 amino acids. The V end lost 0 bases, the J end lost 5 bases, and 7 bases lay between the germline ends. Germline loops: CDR1 MNHEY, CDR2 SVGAGI. CDR3 sequence: CASSYSPITGELFF. Here the CDR3 DNA reads TGTGCCAGCAGTTACTCCCCTATTACCGGGGAGCTGTTTTTT.

This clonotype was seen more than once but under ten times. The V call is TRBV5-1, the J call TRBJ2-7, with D possibly called TRBD1 or TRBD2 (5 bases each). Per germline, CDR1 SGHRS and CDR2 YFSETQ. This CDR3 comprises 13 residues. Trimming cost V 6 bases and J 2 bases, with 12 bases left between them. Written as DNA, the CDR3 is TGCGCCAGCAACCGAGGGGATACCTACGAGCAGTACTTC. Translated: CASNRGDTYEQYF.

This clonotype was seen a few times. The CDR3 here is CASSLGGAQQYF. DNA for the CDR3: TGTGCCAGCAGCTTAGGGGGGGCCCAGCAGTACTTC. V usage is TRBV11-2 and J usage is TRBJ2-7; D could derive from TRBD1 or TRBD2 (6 bases each). Germline V CDR1 and CDR2: SGHAT, FQNNGV. The CDR3 has 12 residues. Trimming took off 1 base at V and 8 bases at J, with 9 bases between the two ends. Filled out from reference TRBV11-2 and TRBJ2-7, the complete variable domain reads EAGVAQSPRYKIIEKRQSVAFWCNPISGHATLYWYQQILGQGPKLLIQFQNNGVVDDSQLPKDRFSAERLKGVDSTLKIQPAKLEDSAVYLCASSLGGAQQYFGPGTRLTVT.

This clonotype came up a few times. The V gene is TRBV5-4, the J gene TRBJ2-4, with D possibly matching TRBD2 (6 bases). Germline-derived CDR1 and CDR2 are SGHNT and YYREEE (reference sequence). The CDR3 is 16 residues long. V was pared by 0 bases and J by 0 bases, with 10 bases between. The CDR3 spells CASSLEAGLAKNIQYF. CDR3 DNA: TGTGCCAGCAGCTTGGAAGCGGGTTTAGCCAAAAACATTCAGTACTTC.

The chain is built from TRBV6-2 or TRBV6-3 and TRBJ1-5; D is ambiguous. The CDR3 spans 17 residues. The ends were cut back, 2 bases at V and 2 bases at J, with 16 bases in the middle. Per germline, CDR1 MNHEY and CDR2 SVGEGT. CDR3 residues: CASSYPRHPRGNQPQHF. CDR3 bases: TGTGCCAGCAGTTACCCTAGACACCCCCGGGGCAATCAGCCCCAGCATTTT.

V and J are TRBV28 and TRBJ1-2; the match to TRBD1 covers 8 bases. The germline V gene encodes CDR1 MDHEN and CDR2 SYDVKM. Trimming took 5 bases from V and 4 from J; bases not matched to a gene: 6. The CDR3 has 14 residues. CDR3 region: CASSAGTGPYGYTF. CDR3 in DNA: TGTGCCAGCAGTGCCGGGACAGGTCCCTATGGCTACACCTTC.

In the case of this clonotype: Germline and junction disagree at one end, which may indicate a read error. The V gene is TRBV7-7, the J gene TRBJ2-2; 8 nucleotides match TRBD1. The CDR3 is made up of 13 amino acids. In germline, CDR1 is SSHAT, CDR2 FNYEAQ (reference sequence). CDR3 in amino acids: CASSSDRAGELFF. The CDR3 region has the DNA TGTGCTAGCAGCTCGGACAGGGCCGGGGAGCTGTTTTTT.

This clonotype has only a few counts. The genes are TRBV12-3 or TRBV12-4 and TRBJ2-7; D not resolved. V was clipped by 0 bases and J by 9 bases, with 12 bases between them. CDR3 length equals 13 residues. CDR3 bases: TGTGCCAGCAGTTTAGCGCTACCCTCTAGGCAGTACTTC. Translated, it gives CASSLALPSRQYF.

This clonotype occurred a few times. The gene calls are TRBV11-2 and TRBJ1-3, with TRBD1 as a possible D gene (5 bases). Germline CDR1 and CDR2: SGHAT and FQNNGV. The CDR3 contains 11 residues. V shed 8 bases and J shed 8 bases, with 10 bases lying between them. CDR3 region: CASGRADTIYF. DNA for the CDR3: TGTGCCAGCGGCAGGGCGGACACCATATATTTT.

This clonotype was counted ten times or more. The chain combines TRBV7-2 with TRBJ2-3; D is unclear. The V end was cut by 3 bases, the J end by 3 bases, with 7 bases between. The CDR3 has 13 amino acids. Looked up from germline, CDR1 is SGHTA and CDR2 is FQGNSA. The CDR3 nucleotides are TGTGCCAGCAGCTTCACCCGAACAGATACGCAGTATTTT. Protein product: CASSFTRTDTQYF. Combining the CDR3 with reference TRBV7-2 and TRBJ2-3 gives the whole variable domain GAGVSQSPSNKVTEKGKDVELRCDPISGHTALYWYRQSLGQGLEFLIYFQGNSAPDKSGLPSDRFSAERTGGSVSTLTIQRTQQEDSAVYLCASSFTRTDTQYFGPGTRLTVL.

The chain links TRBV6-2 or TRBV6-3 to TRBJ2-7; D may be TRBD1 or TRBD2 (5 bases each). The CDR3 runs 15 residues. Germline CDR1 is MNHEY and CDR2 is SVGEGT. The V end was cut by 6 bases, the J end by 1 base, with 16 bases between. CDR3 nucleotides: TGTGCCAGCAGCTCCCCGGGGCATCAATCCTACGAGCAGTACTTC. Residues: CASSSPGHQSYEQYF.

This rearrangement joins TRBV7-3 to TRBJ2-1; 11 positions match TRBD2. Unmatched junction bases numbered 4, after V lost 4 bases and J lost 5 bases. The CDR3 has 15 amino acids. The germline gives CDR1 SGHTA, CDR2 FQGTGA. The CDR3 reads CASSSGTSGNNEQFF. The CDR3 DNA follows: TGTGCCAGCAGCTCCGGGACTAGCGGCAACAATGAGCAGTTCTTC. The complete variable domain, with remaining parts taken from reference TRBV7-3 and TRBJ2-1, reads GAGVSQTPSNKVTEKGKYVELRCDPISGHTALYWYRQSLGQGPEFLIYFQGTGAADDSGLPNDRFFAVRPEGSVSTLKIQRTERGDSAVYLCASSSGTSGNNEQFFGPGTRLTVL.

The chain carries TRBV9 and TRBJ2-1; D not certain. The length of the CDR3 is 13 residues. Germline CDR1 is SGDLS and CDR2 is YYNGEE. V was trimmed by 4 bases and J by 5 bases, leaving 10 bases between them. The CDR3 bases are TGTGCCAGCAGCTCCGGACCTGACAATGAGCAGTTCTTC. Its protein is CASSSGPDNEQFF.